This TCR beta chain was recorded in a study of CD8 T cells in Susac syndrome. The trim removed 5 bases at V and 11 bases at J, leaving 8 bases unmatched. CDR1 and CDR2 from the germline V gene are SGHTA and FQGNSA. CDR3 length: 14 amino acids. cDNA came from approximately 0.5 to 1 ug RNA primed by random hexamers. The method of amplification for TCR beta CDR3 was immunoSEQ multiplex PCR, covering 54 Vbeta and 13 Jbeta. TCRdb itself ran the immunoSEQ multiplex PCR reads through MiXCR, one entry per CDR3 protein. The table includes 150,000 to 200,000 distinct CDR3 sequences, 90% to 95% detected once. CD8+ and CD4+ blood T cells underwent TCR beta sequencing. The multiple sclerosis controls consisted of treatment-naive patients with relapsing-remitting disease, either stable or active.

This sequence was found in a human donor with multiple sclerosis. The V and J genes are TRBV7-2 and TRBJ1-6; 8 nucleotides line up with TRBD1. Sequencing was performed on CD4+ T cells from PBMCs. In nucleotides, the CDR3 is TGTGCCAGCAGCCCGGGACAGGACTCGACACCCCTCCACTTT. Translated, it gives CASSPGQDSTPLHF.